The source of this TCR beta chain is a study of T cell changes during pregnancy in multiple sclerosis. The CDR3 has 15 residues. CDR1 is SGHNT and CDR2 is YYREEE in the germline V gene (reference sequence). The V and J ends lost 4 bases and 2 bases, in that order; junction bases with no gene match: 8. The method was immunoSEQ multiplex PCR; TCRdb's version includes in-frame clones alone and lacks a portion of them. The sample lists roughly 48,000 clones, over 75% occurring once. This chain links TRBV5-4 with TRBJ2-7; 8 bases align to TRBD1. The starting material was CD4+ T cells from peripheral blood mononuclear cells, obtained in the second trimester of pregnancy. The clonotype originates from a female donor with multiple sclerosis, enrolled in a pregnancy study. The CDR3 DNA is TGTGCCAGCAGCGACAAGACAGGGGCGACCTACGAGCAGTACTTC. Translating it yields CASSDKTGATYEQYF.